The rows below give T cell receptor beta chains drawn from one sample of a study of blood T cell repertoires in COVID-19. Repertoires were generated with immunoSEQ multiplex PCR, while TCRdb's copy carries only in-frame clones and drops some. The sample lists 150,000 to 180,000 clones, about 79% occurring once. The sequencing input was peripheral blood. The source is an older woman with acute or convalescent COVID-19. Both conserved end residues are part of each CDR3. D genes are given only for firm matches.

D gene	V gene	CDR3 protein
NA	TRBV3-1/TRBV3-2	CASSQDYGSSGAGANVLTF
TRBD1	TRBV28	CASSSTRDSNSNQPQHF
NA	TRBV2	CASSMRVTEAFF
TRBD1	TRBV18	CASSLSTGGADEAFF
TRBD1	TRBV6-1	CASSDPGTGVPHGYTF
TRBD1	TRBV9	CASSVDRGYYGYTF
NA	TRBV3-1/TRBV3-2	CASSQGSGRETQYF
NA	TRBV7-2	CASSTRNNYGYTF
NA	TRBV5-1	CASSLRGDEQFF
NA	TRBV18	CASSPPRTGNYGYTF
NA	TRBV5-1	CASSLEPGNEKLFF
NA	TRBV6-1	CASSEHGVNTEAFF
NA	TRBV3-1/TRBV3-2	CASSYSSRGGPSTDTQYF
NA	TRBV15	CATSRDRLDVLPNQETQYF
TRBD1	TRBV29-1	CSVEDIGTGVIKAFF
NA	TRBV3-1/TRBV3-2	CASSQERQASGNTIYF
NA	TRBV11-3	CASSRTRNTEAFF
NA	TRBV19	CASSRPYDSYNEQFF
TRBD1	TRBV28	CASSSFALTGTTQPQHF
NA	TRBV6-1	CASSRGSEKLFF
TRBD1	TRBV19	CASSIVGDRDNSPLHF
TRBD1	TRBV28	CASSPSPSGTGNQPQHF
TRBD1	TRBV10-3	CAIAGQDYQETQYF
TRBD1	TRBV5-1	CASSTRQGVTDTQYF
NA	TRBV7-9	CASSPDGSQPQHF
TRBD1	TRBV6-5	CASRTGGFTEAFF
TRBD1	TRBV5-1	CASSLRTGDTEAFF
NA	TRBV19	CASTPGRVSGANVLTF
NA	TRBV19	CASTPPGSYNSPLHF
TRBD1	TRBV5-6	CASSDRGDYGYTF